This T cell receptor (beta chain) was identified in a study of T cells expressing NK-cell markers. Study as a whole: HCMV seropositivity characterized most of the eight sequenced donors, and seronegativity one.

The CDR3 consists of 13 residues. The V gene's germline CDR1 is SGHTA and CDR2 FQGNSA. As for this clonotype: Its target is unknown.

TCRdb reworked the 5' RACE reads into one entry per CDR3 protein, no DNA. There are about 550,000 distinct CDR3 sequences in the sample, with less than 4.5% held by the top ten. Study observations and caveats: Of the CD8+ T cell pool in 6 or 7 donors, about 1.0-7.0% was accounted for by dominant NKG2C+ clonotypes. HCMV specificity of the expanded NKG2C+ T cell clones stayed unclear. The CD3+CD56-NKG2C+ fraction of a few donors was likewise dominated by these clonotypes.

The receptor's source is a young man in good health. The chain links TRBV7-2 to TRBJ2-7. Sequenced: blood T cells: a sorted CD56 or NKG2C T cell subset, CD4+ or CD8+ T cells, or bulk PBMC T cells (not recorded which). The CDR3 sequence: CASSRPGWYEQYF.